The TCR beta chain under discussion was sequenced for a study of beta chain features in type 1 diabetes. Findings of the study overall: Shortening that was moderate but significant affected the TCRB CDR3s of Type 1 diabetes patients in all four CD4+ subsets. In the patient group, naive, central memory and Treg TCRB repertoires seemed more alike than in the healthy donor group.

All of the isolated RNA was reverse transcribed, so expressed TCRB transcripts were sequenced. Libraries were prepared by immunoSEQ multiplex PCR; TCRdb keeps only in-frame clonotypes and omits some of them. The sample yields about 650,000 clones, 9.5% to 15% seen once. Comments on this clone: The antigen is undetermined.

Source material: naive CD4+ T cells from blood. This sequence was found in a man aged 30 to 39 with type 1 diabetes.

The CDR3 nucleotides read TGTGCCAGCAGTCGGACAGGGTCCTCCTACGAGCAGTACTTC. It translates to CASSRTGSSYEQYF. The chain couples TRBV6-5 to TRBJ2-7, with TRBD1 matching 8 bases. V lost 5 bases and J lost 0; bases outside the gene matches: 3. The CDR3 covers 14 residues. Per the germline V gene, CDR1 is MNHEY and CDR2 is SVGAGI.